This TCR beta chain was documented in a study of blood T cell repertoires in COVID-19. Study-level information: The analysed material was cDNA or gDNA that came from T cells, B-cell-depleted T cells, or PBMCs.

Germline V gene data show CDR1 as SGHTS and CDR2 as YDEGEE. The V gene lost 4 bases and the J gene lost 2 bases, with 12 bases spanning the gap. CDR3 length equals 14 residues. Source study methods: Researchers report that nucleated cell counts were estimated from reference gene primer amplification. Produced via immunoSEQ multiplex PCR; TCRdb's table is partial and in-frame only. The V and J calls and clone size were taken over from that table, and D and trimming were inferred from the DNA. The sample lists over 150,000 clones, around 80% occurring once. The source is a man aged 50-59 years who had recovered from COVID-19. V gene TRBV5-8 combines with J gene TRBJ2-5, with a tentative D call TRBD1 (6 bases). Sequenced input: PBMCs or T cells enriched from blood (not recorded which). The CDR3 DNA is TGTGCCAGCAGCCGCCGGGACACTCAAGAGACCCAGTACTTC. This gives the protein CASSRRDTQETQYF.